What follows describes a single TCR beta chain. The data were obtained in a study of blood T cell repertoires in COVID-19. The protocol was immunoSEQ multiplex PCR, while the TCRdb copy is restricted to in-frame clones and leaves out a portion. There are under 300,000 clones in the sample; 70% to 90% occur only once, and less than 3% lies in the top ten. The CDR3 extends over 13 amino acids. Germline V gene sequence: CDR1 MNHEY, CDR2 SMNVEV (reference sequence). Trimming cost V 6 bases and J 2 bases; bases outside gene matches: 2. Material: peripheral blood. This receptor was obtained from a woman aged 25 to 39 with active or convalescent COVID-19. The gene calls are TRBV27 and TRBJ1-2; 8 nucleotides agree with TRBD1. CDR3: CASRRTGNYGYTF. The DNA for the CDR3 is TGTGCCAGCAGACGGACAGGGAACTATGGCTACACCTTC.